Listed here are 11 T cell receptor beta chains from one sample, sequenced in a study of blood T cell repertoires in COVID-19. Only in-frame clones appear in the TCRdb table, and some are missing; sequencing was by immunoSEQ multiplex PCR. Counted here are over 130,000 clones, more than 65% occurring once; the ten biggest clones make up 4%. The source material was peripheral blood. These receptors were obtained from a woman in her sixties with acute or convalescent COVID-19.

The genes are TRBV20-1 and TRBJ2-5, with TRBD2 matching over 7 bases. V trimming: 3 bases; J trimming: 1 base; junction bases outside the gene matches: 8. CDR1 and CDR2 (germline): DFQATT, SNEGSKA (reference sequence). The CDR3 is made up of 15 amino acids. CDR3 DNA: TGCAGTGCTAGTGGGGCTAGCGGCTTCCAAGAGACCCAGTACTTC. Encoded protein: CSASGASGFQETQYF.

The V gene is TRBV3-1 (or the pseudogene TRBV3-2), the J gene TRBJ1-1, with D perhaps matching TRBD1 (5 bases). This CDR3 is 14 amino acids long. Germline V gene lookup returns CDR1 LGHDT and CDR2 YNNKEL (reference sequence). The V end was cut by 4 bases, the J end by 1 base, with 10 bases between. Written as DNA, the CDR3 is TGTGCCAGCAGCCCGGGACTCCGGAACACTGAAGCTTTCTTT. It encodes CASSPGLRNTEAFF.

V is TRBV30 and J is TRBJ2-1; 7 bases align to TRBD1. The CDR3 loop spans 14 amino acids. The J segment lost 10 bases and the V segment lost 4 bases, leaving 13 bases of the junction unmatched. Germline V CDR1 and CDR2: GTSNPN, SVGIG (reference sequence). CDR3 residues: CAWNALQGRREQFF. The CDR3 nucleotides are TGTGCCTGGAACGCTCTACAGGGGCGGCGGGAGCAGTTCTTC. Looking up the rest from reference TRBV30 and TRBJ2-1 gives the full variable domain: SQTIHQWPATLVQPVGSPLSLECTVEGTSNPNLYWYRQAAGRGLQLLFYSVGIGQISSEVPQNLSASRPQDRQFILSSKKLLLSDSGFYLCAWNALQGRREQFFGPGTRLTVL.

The rearrangement joins TRBV6-1 to TRBJ1-5; D remains unclear. Between the trimmed V and J ends, which lost 1 base and 6 bases, there was a span of 10 bases. The CDR3 spans 14 residues. Per germline, CDR1 MNHNS and CDR2 SASEGT. CDR3 residues: CASSEGYEGQPQHF. CDR3 nucleotide sequence: TGTGCCAGCAGTGAAGGATATGAGGGTCAGCCCCAGCATTTT.

V and J are TRBV4-3 and TRBJ2-7; D unclear. This CDR3 region has 13 residues. V was trimmed by 0 bases and J by 3 bases, leaving 6 bases between them. Germline values: CDR1 LGHNA, CDR2 YSLEER. DNA for the CDR3: TGCGCCAGCAGCCAAGATCTGAGCTACGAGCAGTACTTC. It specifies CASSQDLSYEQYF.

This chain's CDR3 is CASSLGSWSRQGGVAFF. The CDR3 nucleotides read TGTGCCAGCAGCTTAGGCTCTTGGAGCCGACAGGGTGGGGTAGCTTTCTTT. The chain joins TRBV13 to TRBJ1-1; 7 bases map to TRBD1. This CDR3 contains 17 residues. V shed 0 bases and J 10 bases; nucleotides not matched to a gene: 17. The germline V gene has CDR1 PRHDT and CDR2 FYEKMQ (reference sequence).

The chain uses TRBV29-1 and TRBJ2-7, with a possible D match to TRBD2 (6 bases). The germline CDR1 and CDR2 sequences are SQVTM and ANQGSEA. The V end was cut by 7 bases, the J end by 3 bases, with 16 bases between. The length of the CDR3 is 13 residues. This CDR3 is CSAHGGKGYEQYF. CDR3 sequence (DNA): TGCAGCGCCCACGGGGGAAAAGGCTACGAGCAGTACTTC.

This rearrangement joins TRBV18 to TRBJ1-2; the D is unclear. Trimming stripped 3 bases from V and 3 bases from J, with 8 bases between. CDR1 is KGHSH, CDR2 LQKENI, per germline. This CDR3 has 13 residues. The CDR3 loop is CASSPDIDYGYTF. Here the CDR3 DNA reads TGTGCCAGCTCACCCGACATAGACTATGGCTACACCTTC. Using reference TRBV18 and TRBJ1-2 for the parts outside the CDR3, the full variable domain is NAGVMQNPRHLVRRRGQEARLRCSPMKGHSHVYWYRQLPEEGLKFMVYLQKENIIDESGMPKERFSAEFPKEGPSILRIQQVVRGDSAAYFCASSPDIDYGYTFGSGTRLTVV.

The V gene is TRBV5-4, the J gene TRBJ2-3, with TRBD2 identical over 12 bases. The V and J ends lost 2 bases and 2 bases, in that order; junction bases with no gene match: 6. CDR3 length: 17 amino acids. Germline V gene data show CDR1 as SGHNT and CDR2 as YYREEE (reference sequence). The CDR3 here is CASSFRLAGDPTDTQYF. The CDR3 bases are TGTGCCAGCAGCTTTCGACTAGCGGGAGATCCCACAGATACGCAGTATTTT.

The CDR3 reads CASSGQGTGYEQYF. DNA of the CDR3: TGTGCCAGCAGTGGGCAGGGGACGGGCTACGAGCAGTACTTC. V is TRBV28 and J is TRBJ2-7; possible D gene TRBD1, 6 bases. Germline lookup yields CDR1 MDHEN and CDR2 SYDVKM. The CDR3 totals 14 residues. Trimming removed 5 bases at V and 3 bases at J, with 14 bases between.

The rearrangement joins TRBV30 to TRBJ1-1, with D perhaps matching TRBD1 (6 bases). The CDR3 has 12 amino acids. V was pared by 2 bases and J by 8 bases, with 12 bases between. Germline lookup yields CDR1 GTSNPN and CDR2 SVGIG (reference sequence). The chain's CDR3 is CAWSPTRGEAFF. The CDR3 DNA reads as TGTGCCTGGAGTCCAACCAGGGGAGAAGCTTTCTTT.